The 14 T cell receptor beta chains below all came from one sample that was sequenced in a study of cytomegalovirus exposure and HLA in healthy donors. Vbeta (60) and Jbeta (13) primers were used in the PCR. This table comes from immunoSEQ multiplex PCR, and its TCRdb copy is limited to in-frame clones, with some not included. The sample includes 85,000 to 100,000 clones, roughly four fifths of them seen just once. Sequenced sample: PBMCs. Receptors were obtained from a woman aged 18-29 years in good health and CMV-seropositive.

As DNA, the CDR3 is TGTGCCAGCAGCACCCCCACCCGGTCCTACGAGCAGTACTTC. Translation gives CASSTPTRSYEQYF. The gene calls are TRBV7-9 and TRBJ2-7, with D uncertain. CDR1 SEHNR and CDR2 FQNEAQ come from the germline V gene (reference sequence). V gave up 5 bases and J gave up 1 base, with 12 bases separating them. The CDR3 contains 14 residues.

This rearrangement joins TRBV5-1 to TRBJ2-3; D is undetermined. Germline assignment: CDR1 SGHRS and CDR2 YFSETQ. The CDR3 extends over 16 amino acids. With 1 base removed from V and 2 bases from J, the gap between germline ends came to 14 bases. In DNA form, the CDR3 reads TGCGCCAGCAGCTTGACTATCGTAAACCCCACAGATACGCAGTATTTT. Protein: CASSLTIVNPTDTQYF.

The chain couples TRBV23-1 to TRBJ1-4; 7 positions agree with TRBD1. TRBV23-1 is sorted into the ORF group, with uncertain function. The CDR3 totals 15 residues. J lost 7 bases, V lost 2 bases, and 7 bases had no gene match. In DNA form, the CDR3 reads TGCGCCAGCAGTCAAGGAAGGGGGCCGGTTGAAAAACTGTTTTTT. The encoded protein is CASSQGRGPVEKLFF.

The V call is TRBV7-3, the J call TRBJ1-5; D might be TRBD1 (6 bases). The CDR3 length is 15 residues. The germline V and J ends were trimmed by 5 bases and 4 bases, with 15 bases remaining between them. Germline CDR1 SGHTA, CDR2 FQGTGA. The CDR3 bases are TGTGCCAGCAGCCCCCCACAGGGCCGGAATCAGCCCCAGCATTTT. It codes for CASSPPQGRNQPQHF. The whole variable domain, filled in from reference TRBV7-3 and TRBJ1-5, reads GAGVSQTPSNKVTEKGKYVELRCDPISGHTALYWYRQSLGQGPEFLIYFQGTGAADDSGLPNDRFFAVRPEGSVSTLKIQRTERGDSAVYLCASSPPQGRNQPQHFGDGTRLSIL.

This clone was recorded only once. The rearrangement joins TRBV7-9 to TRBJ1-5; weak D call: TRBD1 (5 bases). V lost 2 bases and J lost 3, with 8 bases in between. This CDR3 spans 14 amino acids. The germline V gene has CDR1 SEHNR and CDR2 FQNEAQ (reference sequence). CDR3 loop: CASSLTGANQPQHF. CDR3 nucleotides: TGTGCCAGCAGCTTAACAGGAGCCAATCAGCCCCAGCATTTT.

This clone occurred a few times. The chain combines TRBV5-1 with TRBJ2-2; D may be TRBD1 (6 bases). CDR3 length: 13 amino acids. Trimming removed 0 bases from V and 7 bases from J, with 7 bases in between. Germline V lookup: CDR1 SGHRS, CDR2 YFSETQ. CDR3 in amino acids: CASSLAGVGELFF. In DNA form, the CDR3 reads TGCGCCAGCAGCTTGGCAGGGGTCGGGGAGCTGTTTTTT.

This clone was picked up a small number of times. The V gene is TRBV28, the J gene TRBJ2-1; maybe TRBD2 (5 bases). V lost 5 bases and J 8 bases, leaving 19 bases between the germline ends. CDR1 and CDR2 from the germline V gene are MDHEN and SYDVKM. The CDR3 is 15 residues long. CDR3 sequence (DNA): TGTGCCAGCAGTATTTACCCGGACGAGGGCGATGAGCAGTTCTTC. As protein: CASSIYPDEGDEQFF.

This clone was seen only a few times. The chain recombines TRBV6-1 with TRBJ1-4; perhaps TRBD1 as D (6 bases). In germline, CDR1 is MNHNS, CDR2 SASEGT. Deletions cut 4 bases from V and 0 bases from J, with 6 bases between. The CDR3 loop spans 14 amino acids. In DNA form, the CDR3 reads TGTGCCAGCAGTGCAGGGGCAACTAATGAAAAACTGTTTTTT. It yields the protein CASSAGATNEKLFF.

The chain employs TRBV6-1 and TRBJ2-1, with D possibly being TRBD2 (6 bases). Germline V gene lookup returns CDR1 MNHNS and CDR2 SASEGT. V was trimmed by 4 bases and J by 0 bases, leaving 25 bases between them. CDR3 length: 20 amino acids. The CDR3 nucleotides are TGTGCCAGCAGTGTAACCGCCGTCAGGGTGGGGACTGGCTCCTACAATGAGCAGTTCTTC. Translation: CASSVTAVRVGTGSYNEQFF.

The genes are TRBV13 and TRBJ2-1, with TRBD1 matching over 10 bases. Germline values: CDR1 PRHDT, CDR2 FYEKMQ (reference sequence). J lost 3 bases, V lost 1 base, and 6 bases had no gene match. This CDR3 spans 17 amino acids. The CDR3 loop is CASSLAGDRGRYNEQFF. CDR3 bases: TGTGCCAGCAGCTTAGCCGGAGACAGGGGGCGCTACAATGAGCAGTTCTTC.

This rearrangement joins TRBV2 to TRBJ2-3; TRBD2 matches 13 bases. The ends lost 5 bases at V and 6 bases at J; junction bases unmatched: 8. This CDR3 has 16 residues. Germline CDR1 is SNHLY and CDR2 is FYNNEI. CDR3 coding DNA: TGTGCCAGCAGTACTAGCGGGAGGGCCTGGGTGGATACGCAGTATTTT. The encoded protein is CASSTSGRAWVDTQYF.

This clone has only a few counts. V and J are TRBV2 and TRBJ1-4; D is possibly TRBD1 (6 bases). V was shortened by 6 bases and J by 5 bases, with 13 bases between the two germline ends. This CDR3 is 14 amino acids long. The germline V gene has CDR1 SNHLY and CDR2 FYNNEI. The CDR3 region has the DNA TGTGCCAGCAGGCCCGGACAGCAAAATGAAAAACTGTTTTTT. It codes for CASRPGQQNEKLFF.

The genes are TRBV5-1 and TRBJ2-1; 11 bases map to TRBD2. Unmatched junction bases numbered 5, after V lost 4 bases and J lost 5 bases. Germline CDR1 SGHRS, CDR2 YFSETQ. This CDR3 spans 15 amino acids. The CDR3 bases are TGCGCCAGCAGCCCTCCTAGCGGGAGGAACAATGAGCAGTTCTTC. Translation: CASSPPSGRNNEQFF. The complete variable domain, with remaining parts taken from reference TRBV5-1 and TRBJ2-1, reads KAGVTQTPRYLIKTRGQQVTLSCSPISGHRSVSWYQQTPGQGLQFLFEYFSETQRNKGNFPGRFSGRQFSNSRSEMNVSTLELGDSALYLCASSPPSGRNNEQFFGPGTRLTVL.

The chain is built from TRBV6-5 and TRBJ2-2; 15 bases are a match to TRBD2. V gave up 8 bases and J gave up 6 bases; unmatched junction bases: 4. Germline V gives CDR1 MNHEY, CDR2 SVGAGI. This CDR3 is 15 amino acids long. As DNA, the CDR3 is TGTGCCAGCGGACTAGCGGGGGGGTATCCCGGGGAGCTGTTTTTT. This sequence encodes CASGLAGGYPGELFF.